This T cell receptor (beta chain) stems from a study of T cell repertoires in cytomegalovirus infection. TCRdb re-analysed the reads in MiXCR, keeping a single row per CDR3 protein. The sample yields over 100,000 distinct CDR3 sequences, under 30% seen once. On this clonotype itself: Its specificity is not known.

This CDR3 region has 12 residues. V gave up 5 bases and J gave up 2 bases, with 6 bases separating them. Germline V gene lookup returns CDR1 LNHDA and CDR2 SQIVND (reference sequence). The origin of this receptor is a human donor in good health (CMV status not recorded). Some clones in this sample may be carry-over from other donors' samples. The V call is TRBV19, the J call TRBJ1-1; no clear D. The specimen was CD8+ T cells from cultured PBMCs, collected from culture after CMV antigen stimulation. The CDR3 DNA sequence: TGTGCCAGTAGTTTTACCAACACTGAAGCTTTCTTT. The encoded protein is CASSFTNTEAFF. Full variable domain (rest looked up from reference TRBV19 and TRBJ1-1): DGGITQSPKYLFRKEGQNVTLSCEQNLNHDAMYWYRQDPGQGLRLIYYSQIVNDFQKGDIAEGYSVSREKKESFPLTVTSAQKNPTAFYLCASSFTNTEAFFGQGTRLTVV.